Detailed here is one TCR beta chain. Its antigen is not yet known. No base quality information exists; no much larger clone differs at one position. The data are from a study of blood T cell repertoires in COVID-19 (dated by TCRdb to 2018 to 2021). Background for the entire study: Samples covering the acute and convalescent phases of COVID-19 were provided by collaborators in the United States, Italy and Spain. Deeply sampled blood TCRbeta repertoires from subjects exposed to, actively infected with, or recovered from COVID-19 were included in the dataset. The prospective study material was composed of cDNA or gDNA derived from T cells, B-cell-depleted T cells, or PBMCs. The samples were drawn from the first 160 participants of the ongoing ImmuneRACE study and from under 1,500 subjects provided by 6 global collaborators. The repertoires were released in a freely available public database intended as a resource for research on the immune response to SARS-CoV-2. Where available, HLA class I and class II types were taken from metadata supplied by the sample provider and were not determined by assay-based typing. A de-identified subject ID, COVID-19 status, age in years and sex were almost always included in the sample metadata.

Overall results and qualifications from the work: The amount of clinical and demographic metadata varied by source and participant and was provided uncurated.

TCRbeta CDR3 regions were amplified from genomic DNA by means of the immunoSEQ Assay, a bias-controlled multiplex PCR. In the source study's methods: Nucleated cell counts per sample were estimated from amplification of reference gene primers within the assay. Sequence reads were collapsed and filtered to measure the absolute abundance of every unique TCRbeta CDR3 rearrangement. Productive Simpson clonality was computed per sample as the square root of Simpson's diversity index over productive rearrangements. The table was pulled from immuneACCESS by TCRdb, which kept in-frame rearrangements only. Such tables lose some clones; where checked, under half of the loss comes from unresolved V genes, and the rest has no known cause. V, J and clone size are taken as reported in that table, and D and trimming were inferred from the DNA itself. Here the sample has 44,000 or so clones; less than 90% occur a single time. The leading ten clones occupy 7.5% to 10% of the sample.

Collaborating institutions collected whole blood in K2EDTA tubes following their own protocols. Collaborator samples were shipped for TCRbeta analysis as frozen whole blood, isolated PBMCs, or DNA extracted from either sample type. In the germline V gene (reference sequence), CDR1 corresponds to SEHNR and CDR2 to FQNEAQ. There are 17 amino acids in the CDR3, from cysteine to phenylalanine inclusive. Solely the CDR3 DNA is kept, with 51 bases framed from the first base. The V end loses 2 bases and the J end loses 7 bases, and a stretch of 18 bases separates them. The origin of this receptor is a human donor in a cohort sampled during active COVID-19. The source material was peripheral blood. The V gene is TRBV7-9 and the J gene is TRBJ1-6, and perhaps TRBD1 as D gene, on 6 matching bases. The DNA reads as follows: TGTGCCAGCAGCTTAAACAGGGCCCAGATCGGGAATTCACCCCTCCACTTT. This sequence encodes CASSLNRAQIGNSPLHF.